This note documents a single T cell receptor beta chain sequence. The sample belongs to a study of blood T cell repertoires in COVID-19. Study summary: Spain, Italy and the United States supplied samples that represented acute and convalescent COVID-19.

CDR1 is SNHLY, CDR2 FYNNEI, per germline. This CDR3 contains 15 residues. The ends lost 6 bases at V and 0 bases at J; junction bases unmatched: 5. This table comes from immunoSEQ multiplex PCR, and its TCRdb copy is limited to in-frame clones, with some not included. The data show about 430,000 clones, 80% to 90% seen once. Sequenced input: peripheral blood. The receptor's source is a young man with COVID-19, enrolled during active disease. The chain carries TRBV2 and TRBJ2-1, with 7 bases lining up with TRBD1. This chain's CDR3 is CASRLQGSSYNEQFF. The CDR3 region has the DNA TGTGCCAGCAGGCTACAGGGGAGCTCCTACAATGAGCAGTTCTTC.